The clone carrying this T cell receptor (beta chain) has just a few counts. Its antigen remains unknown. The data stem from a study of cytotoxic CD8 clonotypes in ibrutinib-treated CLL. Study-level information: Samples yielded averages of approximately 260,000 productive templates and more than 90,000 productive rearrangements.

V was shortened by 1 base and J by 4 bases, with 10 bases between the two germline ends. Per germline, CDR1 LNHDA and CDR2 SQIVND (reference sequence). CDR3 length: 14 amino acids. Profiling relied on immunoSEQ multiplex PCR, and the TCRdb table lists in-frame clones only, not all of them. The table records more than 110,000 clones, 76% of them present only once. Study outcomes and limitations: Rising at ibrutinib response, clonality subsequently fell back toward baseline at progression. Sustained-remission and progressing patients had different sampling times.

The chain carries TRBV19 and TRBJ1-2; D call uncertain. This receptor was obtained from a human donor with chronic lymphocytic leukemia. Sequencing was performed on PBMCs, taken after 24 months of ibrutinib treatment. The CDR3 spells CASSIGSSTYGYTF. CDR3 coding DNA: TGTGCCAGTAGTATAGGGAGCAGCACCTATGGCTACACCTTC.